The sequence of this TCR beta chain was determined in a study of T cells in Graves' hyperthyroidism and ophthalmopathy. Researchers took RNA transcripts and amplified the TCR beta CDR3 regions from them. The HTBI primer set served for first-round RT-PCR of the TCR CDR3. Using its own MiXCR run on the multiplex PCR reads, TCRdb lists one record per CDR3 protein. The table records about 590,000 distinct CDR3 sequences, about 14% of them present only once. This clonotype was recorded many times. This TCR derives from a woman younger than 30 with Graves' ophthalmopathy. Input material: blood.

The DNA for the CDR3 is TGCGCCAGCAGCTCGGGACAAGAGACCCAGTACTTC. Amino acid sequence: CASSSGQETQYF. The chain couples TRBV5-1 to TRBJ2-5, with D maybe TRBD2 (5 bases). V was clipped by 3 bases and J by 2 bases, with 5 bases between them. The CDR3 extends over 12 amino acids. Germline assignment: CDR1 SGHRS and CDR2 YFSETQ. Together with reference TRBV5-1 and TRBJ2-5, the CDR3 gives the full variable domain: KAGVTQTPRYLIKTRGQQVTLSCSPISGHRSVSWYQQTPGQGLQFLFEYFSETQRNKGNFPGRFSGRQFSNSRSEMNVSTLELGDSALYLCASSSGQETQYFGPGTRLLVL.